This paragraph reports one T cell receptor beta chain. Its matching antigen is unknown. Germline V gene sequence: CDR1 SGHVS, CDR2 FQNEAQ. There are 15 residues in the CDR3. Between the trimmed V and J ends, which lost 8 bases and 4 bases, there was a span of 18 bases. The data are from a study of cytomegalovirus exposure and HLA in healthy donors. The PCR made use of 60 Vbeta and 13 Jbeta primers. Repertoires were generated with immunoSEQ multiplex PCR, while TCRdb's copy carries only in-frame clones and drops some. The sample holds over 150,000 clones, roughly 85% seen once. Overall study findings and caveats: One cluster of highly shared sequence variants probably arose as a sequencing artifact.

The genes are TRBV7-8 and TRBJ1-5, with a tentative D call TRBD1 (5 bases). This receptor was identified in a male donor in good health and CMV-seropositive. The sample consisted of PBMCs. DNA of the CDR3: TGTGCCAGCGTAGGGCAGGGTGTTGGGAATCAGCCCCAGCATTTT. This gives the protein CASVGQGVGNQPQHF. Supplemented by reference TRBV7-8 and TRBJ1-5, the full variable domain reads GAGVSQSPRYKVAKRGQDVALRCDPISGHVSLFWYQQALGQGPEFLTYFQNEAQLDKSGLPSDRFFAERPEGSVSTLKIQRTQQEDSAVYLCASVGQGVGNQPQHFGDGTRLSIL.